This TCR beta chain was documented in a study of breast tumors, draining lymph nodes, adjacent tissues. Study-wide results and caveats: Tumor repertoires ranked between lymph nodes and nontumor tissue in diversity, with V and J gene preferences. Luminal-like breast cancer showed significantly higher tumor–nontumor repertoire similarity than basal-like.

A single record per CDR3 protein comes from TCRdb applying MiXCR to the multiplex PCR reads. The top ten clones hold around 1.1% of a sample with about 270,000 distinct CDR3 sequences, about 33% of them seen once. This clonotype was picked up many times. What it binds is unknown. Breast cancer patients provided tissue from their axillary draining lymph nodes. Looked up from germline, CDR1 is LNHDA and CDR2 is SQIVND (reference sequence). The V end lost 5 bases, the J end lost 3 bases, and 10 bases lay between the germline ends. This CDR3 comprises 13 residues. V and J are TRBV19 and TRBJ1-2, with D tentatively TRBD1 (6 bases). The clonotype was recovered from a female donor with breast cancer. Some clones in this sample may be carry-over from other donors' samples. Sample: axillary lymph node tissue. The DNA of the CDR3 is TGTGCCAGTAGTCTTAGACAGGACTATGGCTACACCTTC. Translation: CASSLRQDYGYTF.